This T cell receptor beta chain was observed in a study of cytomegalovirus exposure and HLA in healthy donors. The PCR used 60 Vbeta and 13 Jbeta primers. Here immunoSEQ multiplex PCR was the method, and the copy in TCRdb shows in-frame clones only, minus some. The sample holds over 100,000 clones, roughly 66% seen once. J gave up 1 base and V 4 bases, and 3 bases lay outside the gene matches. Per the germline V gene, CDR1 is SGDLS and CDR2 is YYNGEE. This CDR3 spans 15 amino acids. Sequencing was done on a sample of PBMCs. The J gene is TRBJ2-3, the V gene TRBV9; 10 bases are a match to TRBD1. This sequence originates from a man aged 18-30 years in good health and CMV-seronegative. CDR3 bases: TGTGCCAGCAGCTTCGACAGGGGGCGCACAGATACGCAGTATTTT. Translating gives CASSFDRGRTDTQYF.